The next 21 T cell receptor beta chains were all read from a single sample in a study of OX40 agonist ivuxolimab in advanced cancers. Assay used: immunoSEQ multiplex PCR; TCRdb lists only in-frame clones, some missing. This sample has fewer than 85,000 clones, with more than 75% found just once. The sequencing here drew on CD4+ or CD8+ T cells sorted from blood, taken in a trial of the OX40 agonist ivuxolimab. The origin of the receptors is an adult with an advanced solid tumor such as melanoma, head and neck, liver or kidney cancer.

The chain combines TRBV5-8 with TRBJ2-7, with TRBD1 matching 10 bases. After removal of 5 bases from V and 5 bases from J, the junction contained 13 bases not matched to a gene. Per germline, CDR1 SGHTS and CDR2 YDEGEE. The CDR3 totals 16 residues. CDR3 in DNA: TGTGCCAGCAGTAGACAGGGGGCATTCTTTAGCGACGAGCAGTACGTC. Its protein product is CASSRQGAFFSDEQYV.

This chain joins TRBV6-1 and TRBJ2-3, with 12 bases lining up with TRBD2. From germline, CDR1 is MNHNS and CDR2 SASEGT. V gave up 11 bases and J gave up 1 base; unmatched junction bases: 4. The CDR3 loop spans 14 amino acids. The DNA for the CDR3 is TGTGCCGCCCGACTAGCGGGGGGCACAGATACGCAGTATTTT. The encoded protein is CAARLAGGTDTQYF.

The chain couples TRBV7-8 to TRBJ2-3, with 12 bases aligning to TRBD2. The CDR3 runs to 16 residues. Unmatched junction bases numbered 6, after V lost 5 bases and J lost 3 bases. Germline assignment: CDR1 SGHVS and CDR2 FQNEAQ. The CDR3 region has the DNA TGTGCCAGCAGCCCTCCGACTAGCGGGGGTACAGATACGCAGTATTTT. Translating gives CASSPPTSGGTDTQYF.

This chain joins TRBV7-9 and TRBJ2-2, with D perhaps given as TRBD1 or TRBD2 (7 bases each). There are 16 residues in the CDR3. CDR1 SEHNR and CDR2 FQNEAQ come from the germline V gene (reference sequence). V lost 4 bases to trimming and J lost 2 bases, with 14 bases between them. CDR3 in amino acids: CASSYSGTANTGELFF. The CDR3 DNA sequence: TGTGCCAGCAGCTACAGCGGGACAGCCAACACCGGGGAGCTGTTTTTT.

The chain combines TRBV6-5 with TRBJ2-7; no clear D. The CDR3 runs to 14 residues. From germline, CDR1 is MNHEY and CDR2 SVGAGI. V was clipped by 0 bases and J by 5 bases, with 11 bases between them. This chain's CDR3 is CASSYSSARDEQYF. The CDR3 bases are TGTGCCAGCAGTTACTCCTCCGCCCGGGACGAGCAGTACTTC.

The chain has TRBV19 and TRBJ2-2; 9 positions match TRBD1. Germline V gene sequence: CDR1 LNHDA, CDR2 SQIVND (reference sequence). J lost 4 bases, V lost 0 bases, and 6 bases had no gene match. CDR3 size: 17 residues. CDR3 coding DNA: TGTGCCAGTAGTATAGATCCGAGACAGGGGGGCACCGGGGAGCTGTTTTTT. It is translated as CASSIDPRQGGTGELFF.

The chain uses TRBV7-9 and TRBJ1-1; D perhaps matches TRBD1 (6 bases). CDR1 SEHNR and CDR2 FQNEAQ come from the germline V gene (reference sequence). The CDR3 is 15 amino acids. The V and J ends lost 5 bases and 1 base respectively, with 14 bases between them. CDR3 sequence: CASSPGQSWNTEAFF. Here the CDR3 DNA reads TGTGCCAGCAGCCCCGGACAGAGTTGGAACACTGAAGCTTTCTTT.

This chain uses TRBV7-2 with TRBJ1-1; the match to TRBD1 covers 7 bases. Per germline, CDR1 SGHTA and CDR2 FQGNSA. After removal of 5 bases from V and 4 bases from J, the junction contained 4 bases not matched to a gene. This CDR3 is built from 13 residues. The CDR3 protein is CASSLSGGTEAFF. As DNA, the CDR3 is TGTGCCAGCAGCCTTTCAGGGGGCACTGAAGCTTTCTTT.

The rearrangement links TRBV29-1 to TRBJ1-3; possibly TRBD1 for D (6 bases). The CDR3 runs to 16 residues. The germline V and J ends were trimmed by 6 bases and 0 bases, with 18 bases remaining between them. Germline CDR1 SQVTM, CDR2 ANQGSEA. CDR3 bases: TGCAGCGTCGTCGGAGGGGGGACAAACTCTGGAAACACCATATATTTT. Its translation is CSVVGGGTNSGNTIYF.

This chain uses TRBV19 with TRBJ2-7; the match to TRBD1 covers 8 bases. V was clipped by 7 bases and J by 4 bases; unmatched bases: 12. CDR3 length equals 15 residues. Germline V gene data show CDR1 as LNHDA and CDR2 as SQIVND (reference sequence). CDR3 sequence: CASTRKLDRAYEQYF. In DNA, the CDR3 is TGTGCCAGTACCAGAAAATTGGACAGGGCATACGAGCAGTACTTC.

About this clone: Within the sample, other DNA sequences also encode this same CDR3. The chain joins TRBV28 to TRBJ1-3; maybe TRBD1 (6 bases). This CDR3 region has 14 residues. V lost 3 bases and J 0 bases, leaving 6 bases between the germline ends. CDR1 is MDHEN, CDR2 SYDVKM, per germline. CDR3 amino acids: CASSFRGSGNTIYF. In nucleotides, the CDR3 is TGTGCCAGCAGTTTCAGGGGCTCTGGAAACACCATATATTTT.

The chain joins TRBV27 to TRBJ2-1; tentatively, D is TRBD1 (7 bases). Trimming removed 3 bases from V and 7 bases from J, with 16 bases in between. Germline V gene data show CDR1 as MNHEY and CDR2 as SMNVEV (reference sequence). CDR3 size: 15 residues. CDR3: CASSLRRGLANEQFF. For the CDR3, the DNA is TGTGCCAGCAGTTTGAGGAGGGGGCTCGCAAATGAGCAGTTCTTC.

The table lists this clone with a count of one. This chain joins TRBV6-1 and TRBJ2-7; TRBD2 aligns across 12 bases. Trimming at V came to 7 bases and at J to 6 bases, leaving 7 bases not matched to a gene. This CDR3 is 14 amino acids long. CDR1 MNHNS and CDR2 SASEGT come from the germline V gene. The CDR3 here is CASMLLAGGREQYV. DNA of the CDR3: TGTGCCAGCATGCTACTAGCGGGGGGTCGCGAGCAGTACGTC.

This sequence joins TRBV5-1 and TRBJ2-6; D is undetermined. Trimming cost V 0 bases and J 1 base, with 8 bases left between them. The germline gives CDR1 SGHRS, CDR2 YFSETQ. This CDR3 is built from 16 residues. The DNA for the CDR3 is TGCGCCAGCAGCTTGGGACCAGAGTCTGGGGCCAACGTCCTGACTTTC. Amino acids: CASSLGPESGANVLTF.

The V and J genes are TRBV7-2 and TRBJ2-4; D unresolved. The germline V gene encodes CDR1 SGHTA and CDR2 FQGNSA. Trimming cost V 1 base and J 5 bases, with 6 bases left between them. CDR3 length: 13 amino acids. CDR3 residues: CASSLDRENIQYF. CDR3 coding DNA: TGTGCCAGCAGCTTAGATCGGGAAAACATTCAGTACTTC.

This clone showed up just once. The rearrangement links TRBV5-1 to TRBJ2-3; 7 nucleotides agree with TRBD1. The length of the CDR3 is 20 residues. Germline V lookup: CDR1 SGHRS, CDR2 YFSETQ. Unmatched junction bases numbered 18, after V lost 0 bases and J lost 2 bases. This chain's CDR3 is CASSLGVGRGSLRNTDTQYF. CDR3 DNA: TGCGCCAGCAGCTTGGGTGTTGGCAGGGGGTCGCTACGGAACACAGATACGCAGTATTTT.

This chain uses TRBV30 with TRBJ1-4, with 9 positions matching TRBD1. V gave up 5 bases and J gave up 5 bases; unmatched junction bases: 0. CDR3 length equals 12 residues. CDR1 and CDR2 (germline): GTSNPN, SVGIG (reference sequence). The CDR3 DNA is TGTGCCTGGGGACAGGGGAATGAAAAACTGTTTTTT. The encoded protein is CAWGQGNEKLFF.

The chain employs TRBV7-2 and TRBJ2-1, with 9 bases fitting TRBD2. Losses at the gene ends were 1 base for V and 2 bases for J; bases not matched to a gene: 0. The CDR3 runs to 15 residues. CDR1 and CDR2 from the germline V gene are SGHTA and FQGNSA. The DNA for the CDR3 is TGTGCCAGCAGCTTAGGACTAGCGGCCTACAATGAGCAGTTCTTC. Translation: CASSLGLAAYNEQFF.

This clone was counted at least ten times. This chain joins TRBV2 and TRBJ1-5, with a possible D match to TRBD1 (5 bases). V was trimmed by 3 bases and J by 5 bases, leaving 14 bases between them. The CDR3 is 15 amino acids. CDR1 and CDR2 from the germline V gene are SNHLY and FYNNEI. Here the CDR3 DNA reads TGTGCCAGCAGTGATAGGCAGGGTGCAGATCAGCCCCAGCATTTT. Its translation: CASSDRQGADQPQHF.

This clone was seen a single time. Here the CDR3 reads CASSQVGGAYTEAFF. The CDR3 nucleotides are TGTGCCAGCAGCCAAGTAGGGGGGGCCTACACTGAAGCTTTCTTT. The chain combines TRBV4-2 with TRBJ1-1, with D possibly TRBD1 on 6 matching bases. The V and J ends lost 1 base and 3 bases respectively, with 12 bases between them. The CDR3 is made up of 15 amino acids. The V gene's germline CDR1 is LGHNA and CDR2 YNFKEQ.

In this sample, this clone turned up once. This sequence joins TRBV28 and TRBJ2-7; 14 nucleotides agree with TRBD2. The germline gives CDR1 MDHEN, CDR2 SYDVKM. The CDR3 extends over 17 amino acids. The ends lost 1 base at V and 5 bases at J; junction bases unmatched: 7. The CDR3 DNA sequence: TGTGCCAGCAGTTTATTGGGGGGGACTAGCGGGAGACACGAGCAGTACTTC. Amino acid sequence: CASSLLGGTSGRHEQYF.